The 29 T cell receptor beta chains below come from one sample, sequenced in a study of blood T cells in healthy people across ages. Sample-barcoded 5' priming and a J-beta primer mix drove a second PCR of about 7 to 12 cycles. TCRdb re-called the 5' RACE reads through MiXCR, storing one row per CDR3 protein. The sample has over 600,000 distinct CDR3 sequences; less than 60% are singletons. Sequenced: blood. The receptors shown here come from an older man in good health.

The genes are TRBV20-1 and TRBJ1-2, with D perhaps matching TRBD1 (5 bases). V lost 6 bases, J lost 7 bases, and 18 bases lay in between. The CDR3 contains 13 residues. Germline V CDR1 and CDR2: DFQATT, SNEGSKA (reference sequence). The CDR3 loop is CSAPLAGIGGYTF. As DNA, the CDR3 is TGCAGTGCCCCCTTAGCAGGGATAGGTGGCTACACCTTC.

The chain employs TRBV20-1 and TRBJ2-5; TRBD2 matches 11 bases. The V gene end was trimmed by 5 bases and the J gene end by 11 bases; junction bases not matched to a gene: 13. This CDR3 is built from 14 residues. CDR1 is DFQATT and CDR2 is SNEGSKA in the germline V gene (reference sequence). CDR3 sequence (DNA): TGCAGTGCTGCGGGACTAGCGGATGGCAATGAGCAGTACTTC. Its protein product is CSAAGLADGNEQYF.

The rearrangement joins TRBV28 to TRBJ2-4, with D hard to call. Trimming left V 2 bases short and J 3 bases short, with 11 bases between. The CDR3 runs to 15 residues. CDR1 is MDHEN and CDR2 is SYDVKM in the germline V gene. The chain's CDR3 is CASSLRVLGKNIQYF. The CDR3 nucleotides are TGTGCCAGCAGTTTAAGGGTTTTAGGCAAAAACATTCAGTACTTC.

This clonotype was observed a few times. The chain carries TRBV3-1 and TRBJ2-7, with D possibly being TRBD2 (5 bases). In germline, CDR1 is LGHDT, CDR2 YNNKEL (reference sequence). The germline V and J ends were trimmed by 0 bases and 6 bases, with 9 bases remaining between them. The CDR3 totals 13 residues. The CDR3 spells CASSQDPAGEQYF. As DNA, the CDR3 is TGTGCCAGCAGCCAAGACCCCGCGGGCGAGCAGTACTTC.

This chain joins TRBV5-1 and TRBJ2-7, with 11 positions matching TRBD2. Trimming removed 4 bases from V and 4 bases from J; junction bases left unmatched: 13. This CDR3 comprises 17 residues. Germline V CDR1 and CDR2: SGHRS, YFSETQ. The CDR3 DNA reads TGCGCCAGCAGCCAGGGACTAGCGGAACCCGGGGAGTACGAGCAGTACTTC. Amino acid sequence: CASSQGLAEPGEYEQYF.

The chain couples TRBV9 to TRBJ2-1; 11 bases agree with TRBD2. The CDR3 contains 16 residues. The junction had 12 bases not matched to a gene; V was cut back by 4 bases and J by 9 bases. CDR1 SGDLS and CDR2 YYNGEE come from the germline V gene. The CDR3 bases are TGTGCCAGCAGCATCCATAGCGGGAGGGGCTCTGTTGAGCAGTTCTTC. Amino acid sequence: CASSIHSGRGSVEQFF.

The gene calls are TRBV15 and TRBJ2-5; D ambiguous. CDR1 and CDR2 from the germline V gene are LNHNV and YYDKDF (reference sequence). The CDR3 is 14 amino acids. Trimming left V 4 bases short and J 2 bases short, with 11 bases between. CDR3 sequence: CATSNGFGQETQYF. CDR3 nucleotides: TGTGCCACCAGCAACGGATTTGGGCAAGAGACCCAGTACTTC. Looking up the rest from reference TRBV15 and TRBJ2-5 gives the full variable domain: DAMVIQNPRYQVTQFGKPVTLSCSQTLNHNVMYWYQQKSSQAPKLLFHYYDKDFNNEADTPDNFQSRRPNTSFCFLDIRSPGLGDTAMYLCATSNGFGQETQYFGPGTRLLVL.

The rearrangement uses TRBV20-1 and TRBJ2-3, with D unclear. This CDR3 comprises 13 residues. The V gene lost 6 bases and the J gene lost 2 bases, with 12 bases spanning the gap. Germline-derived CDR1 and CDR2 are DFQATT and SNEGSKA (reference sequence). CDR3 region: CSAAAVDTDTQYF. The CDR3 DNA sequence: TGCAGTGCCGCAGCCGTTGACACAGATACGCAGTATTTT.

This clonotype was recorded a few times. The J gene is TRBJ2-7, the V gene TRBV7-2; 7 nucleotides match TRBD2. The CDR3 is made up of 14 amino acids. CDR1 and CDR2 from the germline V gene are SGHTA and FQGNSA. Losses at the gene ends were 5 bases for V and 2 bases for J; bases not matched to a gene: 6. CDR3 DNA: TGTGCCAGCAGCCCGACTAGCTTTCCCTACGAGCAGTACTTC. This codes for CASSPTSFPYEQYF.

This clonotype showed up just a few times. The chain has TRBV11-3 and TRBJ2-3, with D unresolved. The V gene's germline CDR1 is SGHNT and CDR2 YENEEA. This CDR3 has 14 amino acids. V lost 5 bases and J lost 1, with 10 bases in between. Here the CDR3 reads CASSLNWGTDTQYF. The CDR3 DNA follows: TGTGCCAGCAGCCTTAACTGGGGCACAGATACGCAGTATTTT.

This clonotype is a singleton in its sample. The gene calls are TRBV25-1 and TRBJ2-5; 11 bases map to TRBD2. Trimming at V came to 7 bases and at J to 11 bases, leaving 18 bases not matched to a gene. CDR1 is MGHDK, CDR2 SYGVNS, per germline. The CDR3 loop spans 16 amino acids. CDR3 DNA: TGTGCCAGCATCGAGGGATGTAGCGGGAGGGCCAATGAGCAGTACTTC. It is translated as CASIEGCSGRANEQYF.

The chain is built from TRBV15 and TRBJ1-5; no clear D gene. V dropped 5 bases and J dropped 4 bases, with 18 bases sitting between them. The CDR3 length is 16 residues. Per the germline V gene, CDR1 is LNHNV and CDR2 is YYDKDF (reference sequence). The CDR3 protein is CATSPYEHQVNQPQHF. CDR3 coding DNA: TGTGCCACCAGCCCCTATGAGCATCAAGTAAATCAGCCCCAGCATTTT.

The table lists this clonotype with many counts. The CDR3 loop is CASSLDGQAENSPLHF. The CDR3 coding sequence is TGCGCCAGCAGCTTGGATGGACAGGCTGAAAATTCACCCCTCCACTTT. V is TRBV5-1 and J is TRBJ1-6; 7 positions agree with TRBD1. Germline V gene sequence: CDR1 SGHRS, CDR2 YFSETQ. The CDR3 has 16 residues. The V gene end was trimmed by 0 bases and the J gene end by 7 bases; junction bases not matched to a gene: 7.

Worth noting for this clonotype: This clone may be a read error of a much larger clone one base away. The chain joins TRBV28 to TRBJ2-6; 8 bases fit TRBD1. After removal of 6 bases from V and 2 bases from J, the junction contained 15 bases not matched to a gene. CDR1 is MDHEN, CDR2 SYDVKM, per germline. The CDR3 extends over 19 amino acids. The CDR3 loop reads CASSLLGQGAATGANVLTF. For the CDR3, the DNA is TGTGCCAGCAGCCTCCTGGGGCAGGGGGCCGCCACTGGGGCCAACGTCCTGACTTTC.

The chain couples TRBV28 to TRBJ2-3; tentatively, D is TRBD1 or TRBD2 (6 bases each). Germline V CDR1 and CDR2: MDHEN, SYDVKM. Trimming cost V 6 bases and J 0 bases, with 19 bases left between them. CDR3 length: 17 residues. The CDR3 loop reads CASSPSGTGTSTDTQYF. The CDR3 DNA reads as TGTGCCAGCAGCCCGAGCGGAACAGGGACTAGCACAGATACGCAGTATTTT.

The rearrangement uses TRBV2 and TRBJ1-1, with D possibly matching TRBD1 (6 bases). Trimming took off 6 bases at V and 4 bases at J, with 9 bases between the two ends. Looked up from germline, CDR1 is SNHLY and CDR2 is FYNNEI. This CDR3 has 12 residues. CDR3 residues: CASRQGVTEAFF. The CDR3 bases are TGTGCCAGCAGACAGGGAGTCACTGAAGCTTTCTTT.

The J gene is TRBJ2-5, the V gene TRBV2; weak D call: TRBD2 (5 bases). V lost 5 bases to trimming and J lost 5 bases, with 18 bases between them. The CDR3 covers 15 residues. Germline V lookup: CDR1 SNHLY, CDR2 FYNNEI. This CDR3 is CASSRASGRAETQYF. The CDR3 DNA is TGTGCCAGCAGTAGGGCCTCGGGAAGAGCGGAGACCCAGTACTTC.

This chain connects TRBV5-1 to TRBJ2-1; D may correspond to TRBD1 or TRBD2 (5 bases each). CDR1 and CDR2 from the germline V gene are SGHRS and YFSETQ. This CDR3 region has 15 residues. The germline V and J ends were trimmed by 5 bases and 10 bases, with 22 bases remaining between them. The CDR3 DNA follows: TGCGCCAGCAGTCAGAACCTCGGGACGGATGAGGAGCAGTTCTTC. Translated, it gives CASSQNLGTDEEQFF.

This clonotype came up many times. The chain couples TRBV15 to TRBJ2-5; D is perhaps TRBD2 (5 bases). Germline V lookup: CDR1 LNHNV, CDR2 YYDKDF (reference sequence). V lost 2 bases, J lost 5 bases, and 18 bases lay in between. There are 16 residues in the CDR3. DNA of the CDR3: TGTGCCACCAGCAGATCGAGAGGGAGTGGTGAGGAGACCCAGTACTTC. Residues: CATSRSRGSGEETQYF.

Points on this clonotype: This may arise from a read error, as a much more abundant clone is one base away. The genes are TRBV29-1 and TRBJ2-5; possibly TRBD2 for D (6 bases). The better agreement between TRBJ2-7 and the DNA end casts doubt on the J call. In germline, CDR1 is SQVTM, CDR2 ANQGSEA. This CDR3 has 13 residues. CDR3 in DNA: TGCAGCGCCCAGCCGGGAGCCGCCCACGAGCAGTACTTC. Its translation is CSAQPGAAHEQYF.

This clonotype has a single count. A clone one base away is much larger, so this may be a read error. This is likely a read error, given that the CDR3 carries no conserved phenylalanine or tryptophan at its end. The chain employs TRBV7-2 and TRBJ2-5, with D maybe TRBD1 (5 bases). Trimming removed 2 bases at V and 4 bases at J, with 8 bases between. Germline loops: CDR1 SGHTA, CDR2 FQGNSA. This CDR3 is built from 13 residues. The CDR3 nucleotides are TGTGCCAGCAGCTTACTGGGGCGAGAGACCCAGTACCTC. This codes for CASSLLGRETQYL.

The chain combines TRBV7-8 with TRBJ1-5; TRBD1 matches 7 bases. This CDR3 comprises 15 residues. Germline-derived CDR1 and CDR2 are SGHVS and FQNEAQ. V lost 5 bases and J lost 2; bases outside the gene matches: 6. The CDR3: CASSRQGLGNQPQHF. CDR3 bases: TGTGCCAGCAGCCGACAGGGTCTGGGCAATCAGCCCCAGCATTTT.

The rearrangement uses TRBV7-2 and TRBJ2-1; weak D call: TRBD1 (7 bases). The V gene's germline CDR1 is SGHTA and CDR2 FQGNSA. V was clipped by 7 bases and J by 8 bases, with 18 bases between them. The CDR3 is 14 residues long. In DNA, the CDR3 is TGTACCAGCAAAGGGGGGACAGCGTCGGATGAGCAGTTCTTC. Translating gives CTSKGGTASDEQFF.

This clonotype was detected once. One end of the junction varies from germline; a read error may be responsible. The chain has TRBV5-5 and TRBJ2-4; 7 bases align to TRBD1. The DNA end favors TRBJ2-5, so the J call may be wrong. Looked up from germline, CDR1 is SGHKS and CDR2 is YYEKEE (reference sequence). The length of the CDR3 is 14 residues. CDR3 nucleotide sequence: TGTGCCAGCATCTTGGGTTGGACAGGAGAGACCCAGTACTTC. This codes for CASILGWTGETQYF.

The CDR3 bases are TGTGCCAGGACAGACTCAGGGTACAATGAGCAGTTCTTC. This codes for CARTDSGYNEQFF. This sequence joins TRBV7-3 and TRBJ2-1; tentatively, D is TRBD1 (5 bases). Trimming took 9 bases from V and 4 from J, leaving 13 bases between them. CDR1 is SGHTA and CDR2 is FQGTGA in the germline V gene. The CDR3 loop spans 13 amino acids.

A few counts support this clonotype. The V call is TRBV12-5, the J call TRBJ1-2, with D unresolved. The CDR3 is made up of 14 amino acids. Trimming shortened V by 3 bases and J by 5 bases, and 13 bases separated the two germline ends. Germline CDR1 and CDR2: LGHNT and FRNRAP. CDR3 in DNA: TGTGCTAGTGGTTTTATGGGCGATCAGTATGGCTACACCTTC. Amino acids: CASGFMGDQYGYTF.

CDR3 protein: CASSAGTGNNEQFF. The DNA of the CDR3 is TGTGCCAGCAGCGCCGGGACAGGAAACAATGAGCAGTTCTTC. V and J are TRBV9 and TRBJ2-1, with TRBD1 matching over 8 bases. Per germline, CDR1 SGDLS and CDR2 YYNGEE. Unmatched junction bases numbered 4, after V lost 3 bases and J lost 5 bases. The CDR3 runs to 14 residues.

The chain links TRBV12-3 or TRBV12-4 to TRBJ2-1, with 16 bases fitting TRBD2. The CDR3 loop spans 14 amino acids. After removal of 4 bases from V and 10 bases from J, the junction contained 1 base not matched to a gene. The CDR3 protein is CASSWGLAGGEQFF. The CDR3 DNA sequence: TGTGCCAGCAGTTGGGGACTAGCGGGAGGGGAGCAGTTCTTC.

This clonotype appeared once. V usage is TRBV20-1 and J usage is TRBJ2-3, with 7 bases fitting TRBD2. CDR3 length: 13 amino acids. V lost 4 bases and J lost 7; bases outside the gene matches: 8. CDR1 and CDR2 (germline): DFQATT, SNEGSKA (reference sequence). The CDR3 spells CSATASGLNTQYF. CDR3 in DNA: TGCAGTGCTACGGCTAGCGGTTTAAATACGCAGTATTTT.